The 19 T cell receptor beta chains reported below all come from one sample, sequenced in a study of shared clonotypes between healthy human individuals (dated by TCRdb to 2018 to 2020). CD8 naive samples consisted of CD45RO-negative cells that were positively selected for CCR7, yielding a CD45RA+CCR7+ population without TemRA cells. The method was the immunoSEQ multiplex PCR assay. This immuneACCESS table, as held by TCRdb, lists in-frame sequences with V and J called but not all clones. Of the missing ones, under half trace to an unresolved V gene in checked studies; the others have no known cause. This sample comprises hundreds of thousands of clones, more than 85% of them detected only once. Approximately 25% of the sample rests with the top ten. The sample comprised naive CD8+ T cells sorted from blood. This specimen's cell subset or site label, interpreted: CD45RA+CCR7+. These receptors all come from a man under 40 in good health.

Concerning this clone: Distinct nucleotide sequences in the sample also encode this CDR3. The chain links TRBV5-5 to TRBJ2-7, with 9 positions matching TRBD1. The CDR3 loop spans 14 amino acids. With V trimmed by 3 bases and J by 4 bases, 5 bases remained unmatched. CDR1 is SGHKS and CDR2 is YYEKEE in the germline V gene (reference sequence). The CDR3 loop is CASSSPGQGYEQYF. The CDR3, as DNA: TGTGCCAGCAGCTCACCGGGACAGGGTTACGAGCAGTACTTC.

The V call is TRBV6-6, the J call TRBJ2-1; no clear D. The germline V gene has CDR1 MNHNY and CDR2 SVGAGI (reference sequence). Trimming cost V 8 bases and J 7 bases, with 9 bases left between them. The CDR3 extends over 11 amino acids. Written as DNA, the CDR3 is TGTGCCAGCCTTACCAGGAATGAGCAGTTCTTC. It is translated as CASLTRNEQFF.

The chain combines TRBV28 with TRBJ2-2; D is unresolved. Germline loops: CDR1 MDHEN, CDR2 SYDVKM. V was cut by 4 bases and J by 3 bases, with 6 bases left in between. The CDR3 has 13 residues. The CDR3 sequence: CASSSPDTGELFF. The CDR3 nucleotides are TGTGCCAGCAGTTCCCCAGACACCGGGGAGCTGTTTTTT.

The chain recombines TRBV5-4 with TRBJ2-7; 7 bases map to TRBD2. Germline V gene data show CDR1 as SGHNT and CDR2 as YYREEE (reference sequence). The CDR3 covers 16 residues. The junction had 12 bases not matched to a gene; V was cut back by 0 bases and J by 6 bases. The CDR3: CASSLGLAGALSEQYF. The CDR3 DNA reads TGTGCCAGCAGCTTGGGTCTGGCGGGAGCCCTCTCCGAGCAGTACTTC.

The J gene is TRBJ2-1, the V gene TRBV4-1; TRBD2 matches 8 bases. Trimming at V came to 4 bases and at J to 8 bases, leaving 7 bases not matched to a gene. Per the germline V gene, CDR1 is MGHRA and CDR2 is YSYEKL. The CDR3 sequence is 14 residues long. CDR3 in amino acids: CASSPGGGGYEQFF. As DNA, the CDR3 is TGCGCCAGCAGCCCCGGGGGGGGTGGCTATGAGCAGTTCTTC.

This chain joins TRBV20-1 and TRBJ1-1; no firm D call. V was shortened by 4 bases and J by 3 bases, with 3 bases between the two germline ends. CDR3 length equals 10 residues. Germline lookup yields CDR1 DFQATT and CDR2 SNEGSKA (reference sequence). For the CDR3, the DNA is TGCAGTGCTATTTACACTGAAGCTTTCTTT. Its translation is CSAIYTEAFF.

V and J are TRBV6-1 and TRBJ2-1; D remains unclear. In germline, CDR1 is MNHNS, CDR2 SASEGT. The CDR3 is 13 amino acids. Trimming pared 5 bases from V and 6 bases from J, leaving 11 bases between. CDR3 nucleotide sequence: TGTGCCAGCAGTTCCTACTGGCCCAATGAGCAGTTCTTC. As protein: CASSSYWPNEQFF.

This clone was recorded once. The chain combines TRBV19 with TRBJ2-2; 8 positions agree with TRBD1. Germline loops: CDR1 LNHDA, CDR2 SQIVND (reference sequence). This CDR3 contains 16 residues. V was clipped by 1 base and J by 0 bases; unmatched bases: 1. DNA of the CDR3: TGTGCCAGTAGTATAGGGACAGGGTCGAACACCGGGGAGCTGTTTTTT. Its protein is CASSIGTGSNTGELFF. Using reference TRBV19 and TRBJ2-2 for the parts outside the CDR3, the full variable domain is DGGITQSPKYLFRKEGQNVTLSCEQNLNHDAMYWYRQDPGQGLRLIYYSQIVNDFQKGDIAEGYSVSREKKESFPLTVTSAQKNPTAFYLCASSIGTGSNTGELFFGEGSRLTVL.

Comment on this clone: Other DNA sequences from this sample encode an identical CDR3 as well. The chain recombines TRBV25-1 with TRBJ2-1; D not resolved. The length of the CDR3 is 14 residues. The germline gives CDR1 MGHDK, CDR2 SYGVNS. Trimming shortened V by 3 bases and J by 0 bases, and 6 bases separated the two germline ends. The CDR3 nucleotides read TGTGCCAGCAGTGAGGGTAGCTCCTACAATGAGCAGTTCTTC. As protein: CASSEGSSYNEQFF.

The chain has TRBV29-1 and TRBJ2-3; a possible D gene is TRBD2 (6 bases). Trimming removed 3 bases from V and 15 bases from J, with 22 bases in between. The germline CDR1 and CDR2 sequences are SQVTM and ANQGSEA. The CDR3 contains 13 residues. CDR3 sequence: CSVDPARATGGYF. For the CDR3, the DNA is TGCAGCGTTGATCCCGCGCGCGCAACCGGGGGATATTTT.

This chain uses TRBV14 with TRBJ2-7, with 10 bases fitting TRBD1. This CDR3 has 16 residues. From germline, CDR1 is SGHDN and CDR2 FVKESK. Trimming at V came to 3 bases and at J to 3 bases, leaving 8 bases not matched to a gene. CDR3 amino acids: CASSHDDRGLIYEQYF. The CDR3 DNA sequence: TGTGCCAGCAGCCATGACGACAGGGGGCTTATCTACGAGCAGTACTTC.

The chain is built from TRBV6-1 and TRBJ2-1; TRBD1 aligns across 8 bases. The junction had 7 bases not matched to a gene; V was cut back by 0 bases and J by 0 bases. Germline CDR1 is MNHNS and CDR2 is SASEGT. The CDR3 has 18 residues. CDR3 nucleotide sequence: TGTGCCAGCAGTGAAGCTCCAGGGGGCCCCCGCTCCTACAATGAGCAGTTCTTC. Residues: CASSEAPGGPRSYNEQFF.

The V call is TRBV27, the J call TRBJ2-7; 7 bases line up with TRBD2. Trimming cost V 8 bases and J 0 bases; bases outside gene matches: 13. CDR1 and CDR2 (germline): MNHEY, SMNVEV (reference sequence). The CDR3 extends over 16 amino acids. The chain's CDR3 is CASQAGASGNSYEQYF. The CDR3 coding sequence is TGTGCCAGCCAGGCCGGGGCTAGCGGAAACTCCTACGAGCAGTACTTC.

The chain uses TRBV7-9 and TRBJ2-1; 7 nucleotides align to TRBD2. The ends lost 4 bases at V and 5 bases at J; junction bases unmatched: 14. In germline, CDR1 is SEHNR, CDR2 FQNEAQ (reference sequence). The CDR3 extends over 17 amino acids. The CDR3 sequence is CASSWGVGAGLNNEQFF. The CDR3 DNA sequence: TGTGCCAGCAGCTGGGGGGTGGGAGCGGGACTTAACAATGAGCAGTTCTTC.

V gene TRBV30 combines with J gene TRBJ2-7; 7 bases line up with TRBD2. Germline CDR1 is GTSNPN and CDR2 is SVGIG (reference sequence). The V segment lost 3 bases and the J segment 2 bases; nucleotides outside the gene matches: 7. The CDR3 sequence is 14 residues long. In nucleotides, the CDR3 is TGTGCCTGGAGGGGCCGGGACTACGCCTACGAGCAGTACTTC. Amino acids: CAWRGRDYAYEQYF. Based on the CDR3 plus reference TRBV30 and TRBJ2-7, the full variable domain is SQTIHQWPATLVQPVGSPLSLECTVEGTSNPNLYWYRQAAGRGLQLLFYSVGIGQISSEVPQNLSASRPQDRQFILSSKKLLLSDSGFYLCAWRGRDYAYEQYFGPGTRLTVT.

The CDR3 sequence is CASGLGRELFF. Written as DNA, the CDR3 is TGCGCCAGCGGATTAGGGAGGGAGCTGTTTTTT. The rearrangement joins TRBV4-1 to TRBJ2-2, with D hard to call. The CDR3 runs to 11 residues. V was pared by 8 bases and J by 9 bases, with 10 bases between. CDR1 is MGHRA, CDR2 YSYEKL, per germline.

This chain connects TRBV6-4 to TRBJ1-1; TRBD1 is a possible D gene (5 bases). Germline V gene lookup returns CDR1 MRHNA and CDR2 SNTAGT. CDR3 length equals 13 residues. V dropped 6 bases and J dropped 3 bases, with 11 bases sitting between them. The CDR3, as DNA: TGTGCCAGCAGGGCAGGGCCTGACACTGAAGCTTTCTTT. This encodes CASRAGPDTEAFF.

This rearrangement joins TRBV2 to TRBJ2-1, with a possible D match to TRBD2 (5 bases). The germline gives CDR1 SNHLY, CDR2 FYNNEI. CDR3 size: 11 residues. Here the CDR3 DNA reads TGTGCGGAGGCAGTCTACAATGAGCAGTTCTTC. Translated: CAEAVYNEQFF.

J is TRBJ1-4 and V is TRBV28, with D hard to call. There are 15 residues in the CDR3. Trimming left V 2 bases short and J 7 bases short, with 14 bases between. CDR1 is MDHEN, CDR2 SYDVKM, per germline. The CDR3 is CASSLIGREVEKLFF. In nucleotides, the CDR3 is TGTGCCAGCAGTTTAATCGGGAGGGAGGTTGAAAAACTGTTTTTT.